These 17 T cell receptor beta chains share one sample of origin, sequenced in a study of blood T cell repertoires in COVID-19. This table comes from immunoSEQ multiplex PCR, and its TCRdb copy is limited to in-frame clones, with some not included. The table has some 130,000 clones, 70% to 90% seen once. Material: peripheral blood. All receptors come from a woman aged 45-59 years who had recovered from COVID-19.

The genes are TRBV2 and TRBJ1-3, with D unclear. Trimming shortened V by 8 bases and J by 2 bases, and 10 bases separated the two germline ends. Germline V gene sequence: CDR1 SNHLY, CDR2 FYNNEI. The CDR3 length is 13 residues. The CDR3 DNA reads TGTGCCAGCTCGTTAGAAACTGGAAACACCATATATTTT. Its translation: CASSLETGNTIYF.

This sequence joins TRBV15 and TRBJ2-3, with D maybe TRBD2 (7 bases). Germline V gene lookup returns CDR1 LNHNV and CDR2 YYDKDF (reference sequence). The CDR3 contains 16 residues. V was clipped by 1 base and J by 3 bases, with 14 bases between them. CDR3 sequence reads: CATSRGGGGTTDTQYF. Written as DNA, the CDR3 is TGTGCCACCAGCAGAGGGGGAGGGGGGACAACAGATACGCAGTATTTT.

This clone showed up just once. The V call is TRBV12-3 or TRBV12-4, the J call TRBJ2-1; no firm D call. This CDR3 is built from 13 residues. V lost 4 bases, J lost 6 bases, and 10 bases lay in between. The CDR3 DNA sequence: TGTGCCAGCAGTTCCGCGGAGAGCAATGAGCAGTTCTTC. Residues: CASSSAESNEQFF.

This chain connects TRBV27 to TRBJ1-5; unclear D gene. CDR3 length equals 13 residues. V lost 5 bases, J lost 6 bases, and 11 bases lay in between. Germline CDR1 reads MNHEY; CDR2 reads SMNVEV (reference sequence). CDR3 DNA sequence: TGTGCCAGCAGTCCGGGTGGATCTCAGCCCCAGCATTTT. Translated: CASSPGGSQPQHF.

The genes are TRBV7-2 and TRBJ1-2, with D uncertain. CDR1 is SGHTA and CDR2 is FQGNSA in the germline V gene. The V and J ends lost 1 base and 1 base respectively, with 10 bases between them. This CDR3 contains 15 residues. This chain's CDR3 is CASSLGGTLNYGYTF. The CDR3 nucleotides are TGTGCCAGCAGCTTAGGTGGCACCCTTAACTATGGCTACACCTTC. Using reference TRBV7-2 and TRBJ1-2 for the parts outside the CDR3, the full variable domain is GAGVSQSPSNKVTEKGKDVELRCDPISGHTALYWYRQSLGQGLEFLIYFQGNSAPDKSGLPSDRFSAERTGGSVSTLTIQRTQQEDSAVYLCASSLGGTLNYGYTFGSGTRLTVV.

CDR3 residues: CASRSLGDEQFF. The CDR3 DNA reads TGTGCCAGCAGGTCCCTGGGCGATGAGCAGTTCTTC. This chain connects TRBV6-5 to TRBJ2-1; D not resolved. This CDR3 comprises 12 residues. The V end was cut by 6 bases, the J end by 8 bases, with 11 bases between. Germline lookup yields CDR1 MNHEY and CDR2 SVGAGI.

The rearrangement uses TRBV27 and TRBJ1-2; the match to TRBD1 covers 8 bases. Trimming cost V 5 bases and J 3 bases; bases outside gene matches: 5. The CDR3 runs to 14 residues. Germline V gene data show CDR1 as MNHEY and CDR2 as SMNVEV (reference sequence). CDR3 coding DNA: TGTGCCAGCAGTGCAGGACAGGGCTACTATGGCTACACCTTC. Amino acids: CASSAGQGYYGYTF.

CDR3 amino acids: CASRTPGQGKSEQYF. The CDR3 DNA reads TGTGCCAGCAGGACGCCGGGACAGGGCAAAAGCGAGCAGTACTTC. This chain joins TRBV5-6 and TRBJ2-7, with TRBD1 matching over 9 bases. Germline CDR1 SGHDT, CDR2 YYEEEE. The CDR3 extends over 15 amino acids. V was pared by 5 bases and J by 6 bases, with 12 bases of the junction left unmatched.

V and J are TRBV7-9 and TRBJ1-2; perhaps TRBD1 as D (6 bases). CDR3 length: 13 amino acids. Per the germline V gene, CDR1 is SEHNR and CDR2 is FQNEAQ (reference sequence). Trimming removed 5 bases at V and 6 bases at J, with 13 bases between. CDR3 region: CASSNGQSDGYTF. The CDR3 nucleotides read TGTGCCAGCAGCAACGGACAGAGCGATGGCTACACCTTC.

V and J are TRBV30 and TRBJ2-1; the match to TRBD2 covers 8 bases. The V gene end was trimmed by 2 bases and the J gene end by 4 bases; junction bases not matched to a gene: 19. This CDR3 region has 19 residues. In germline, CDR1 is GTSNPN, CDR2 SVGIG (reference sequence). The CDR3 DNA reads as TGTGCCTGGAGTCCCGCCCGGGAGGGCCTCACCCTCTTTTACAATGAGCAGTTCTTC. Translation gives CAWSPAREGLTLFYNEQFF.

The chain recombines TRBV29-1 with TRBJ2-3; TRBD1 is a possible D gene (5 bases). The CDR3 spans 13 residues. The V gene's germline CDR1 is SQVTM and CDR2 ANQGSEA. Trimming took 6 bases from V and 0 from J, leaving 10 bases between them. CDR3 protein: CSVGPGSTDTQYF. The CDR3 DNA sequence: TGCAGCGTCGGGCCAGGGAGCACAGATACGCAGTATTTT.

The genes are TRBV2 and TRBJ1-1, with 8 positions matching TRBD1. Germline CDR1 SNHLY, CDR2 FYNNEI. After removal of 4 bases from V and 6 bases from J, the junction contained 13 bases not matched to a gene. The CDR3 runs to 16 residues. The CDR3 loop reads CASSGDRGPTGAEAFF. The DNA for the CDR3 is TGTGCCAGCAGTGGAGACAGGGGACCTACCGGGGCTGAAGCTTTCTTT.

This clone appeared a few times. The chain uses TRBV7-9 and TRBJ1-6; D is uncertain. The CDR3 loop spans 14 amino acids. Germline-derived CDR1 and CDR2 are SEHNR and FQNEAQ (reference sequence). The ends were cut back, 1 base at V and 14 bases at J, with 15 bases in the middle. The CDR3: CASSLEFRTGTLHF. The CDR3 DNA reads TGTGCCAGCAGCTTAGAATTCAGAACGGGGACCCTCCACTTT.

This clone was counted a few times. The rearrangement uses TRBV6-4 and TRBJ1-1; D unclear. CDR1 is MRHNA and CDR2 is SNTAGT in the germline V gene. This CDR3 has 14 residues. V was clipped by 0 bases and J by 4 bases, with 9 bases between them. CDR3 sequence: CASSDSSLATEAFF. CDR3 bases: TGTGCCAGCAGTGACTCTTCTCTGGCCACTGAAGCTTTCTTT.

The rearrangement joins TRBV3-1 (or the pseudogene TRBV3-2) to TRBJ2-5, with D possibly being TRBD2 (5 bases). V was shortened by 7 bases and J by 5 bases, with 14 bases between the two germline ends. Germline assignment: CDR1 LGHDT and CDR2 YNNKEL (reference sequence). The CDR3 totals 13 residues. Written as DNA, the CDR3 is TGTGCCAGCAAACCTGGGGTAGCGGAGACCCAGTACTTC. It codes for CASKPGVAETQYF.

This chain connects TRBV7-6 to TRBJ2-5, with D perhaps TRBD1 (5 bases). The CDR3 contains 15 residues. Germline lookup yields CDR1 SGHVS and CDR2 FNYEAQ. With 3 bases removed from V and 1 base from J, the gap between germline ends came to 12 bases. CDR3 in amino acids: CASSFPFGAQETQYF. DNA of the CDR3: TGTGCCAGCAGCTTTCCCTTTGGGGCCCAAGAGACCCAGTACTTC.

The rearrangement joins TRBV12-5 to TRBJ1-1; D uncertain. CDR3 size: 13 residues. From germline, CDR1 is LGHNT and CDR2 FRNRAP. V gave up 2 bases and J gave up 1 base, with 5 bases separating them. CDR3 sequence reads: CASGLTANTEAFF. CDR3 in DNA: TGTGCTAGTGGTTTGACAGCGAACACTGAAGCTTTCTTT.